One sample yielded the 9 T cell receptor beta chains listed below, sequenced in a study of blood T cell repertoires in COVID-19. Profiling relied on immunoSEQ multiplex PCR, and the TCRdb table lists in-frame clones only, not all of them. This table has over 130,000 clones, over 60% appearing once. Sequenced input: peripheral blood. Receptors originate from a woman aged 80 or over with active or convalescent COVID-19.

The rearrangement joins TRBV15 to TRBJ2-7, with 8 bases identical to TRBD2. J gave up 0 bases and V 0 bases, and 7 bases lay outside the gene matches. Germline CDR1 is LNHNV and CDR2 is YYDKDF (reference sequence). CDR3 size: 17 residues. The CDR3 reads CATSRDGGSGASYEQYF. CDR3 DNA sequence: TGTGCCACCAGCAGAGATGGGGGTAGCGGGGCCTCCTACGAGCAGTACTTC.

This clone has a single count. The genes are TRBV5-1 and TRBJ2-1; 8 positions match TRBD2. Trimming cost V 6 bases and J 2 bases; bases outside gene matches: 4. The CDR3 has 14 residues. The germline V gene has CDR1 SGHRS and CDR2 YFSETQ. The CDR3, as DNA: TGCGCCAGCACCCTTAGCGGGACCTACAATGAGCAGTTCTTC. Translated: CASTLSGTYNEQFF.

The rearrangement uses TRBV30 and TRBJ1-6; 9 bases fit TRBD1. J lost 9 bases, V lost 2 bases, and 5 bases had no gene match. The CDR3 has 14 residues. Per the germline V gene, CDR1 is GTSNPN and CDR2 is SVGIG (reference sequence). CDR3: CAWSQQGAISPLHF. The CDR3 region has the DNA TGTGCCTGGAGTCAACAGGGGGCTATTTCACCCCTCCACTTT. Full variable domain (outside the CDR3, taken from reference TRBV30 and TRBJ1-6): SQTIHQWPATLVQPVGSPLSLECTVEGTSNPNLYWYRQAAGRGLQLLFYSVGIGQISSEVPQNLSASRPQDRQFILSSKKLLLSDSGFYLCAWSQQGAISPLHFGNGTRLTVT.

This chain connects TRBV9 to TRBJ2-1; a weak D match, TRBD2 (5 bases). The CDR3 is 15 residues long. The V gene lost 4 bases and the J gene lost 6 bases, with 17 bases spanning the gap. CDR1 and CDR2 from the germline V gene are SGDLS and YYNGEE. Here the CDR3 DNA reads TGTGCCAGCAGCAATGGACTGGGTGGCTTCAATGAGCAGTTCTTC. Its protein is CASSNGLGGFNEQFF.

Only a few counts were recorded for this clone. The CDR3: CASSSPQRGRTDTQYF. DNA of the CDR3: TGTGCCAGCAGCTCCCCGCAGCGGGGGAGAACAGATACGCAGTATTTT. This chain connects TRBV7-8 to TRBJ2-3; 8 bases are shared with TRBD2. V lost 4 bases, J lost 3 bases, and 9 bases stayed unmatched. Germline CDR1 reads SGHVS; CDR2 reads FQNEAQ. The CDR3 length is 16 residues.

The rearrangement links TRBV6-5 to TRBJ2-5; the D gene is possibly TRBD2 (5 bases). With 7 bases removed from V and 4 bases from J, the gap between germline ends came to 7 bases. The CDR3 is made up of 11 amino acids. Germline CDR1 reads MNHEY; CDR2 reads SVGAGI. The CDR3 here is CASTGVETQYF. CDR3 in DNA: TGTGCCAGCACCGGGGTAGAGACCCAGTACTTC.

The gene calls are TRBV6-6 and TRBJ1-5; 7 bases are shared with TRBD1. Germline V gives CDR1 MNHNY, CDR2 SVGAGI (reference sequence). The ends lost 5 bases at V and 7 bases at J; junction bases unmatched: 23. This CDR3 region has 19 residues. The CDR3, as DNA: TGTGCCAGCAGTCCCCGGGGCGGGACAGCCAACAAACGGGACCAGCCCCAGCATTTT. Translation: CASSPRGGTANKRDQPQHF.

The chain carries TRBV19 and TRBJ1-5, with TRBD1 identical over 7 bases. J lost 2 bases, V lost 6 bases, and 7 bases had no gene match. CDR3 length: 15 amino acids. Germline values: CDR1 LNHDA, CDR2 SQIVND (reference sequence). CDR3 nucleotide sequence: TGTGCCAGTAGCAGACAGGGAGGTGGCAATCAGCCCCAGCATTTT. This sequence encodes CASSRQGGGNQPQHF.

This chain connects TRBV7-8 to TRBJ2-7, with D perhaps matching TRBD1 (6 bases). Trimming stripped 4 bases from V and 2 bases from J, with 18 bases between. This CDR3 region has 16 residues. Germline-derived CDR1 and CDR2 are SGHVS and FQNEAQ. The CDR3, as DNA: TGTGCCAGCAGCTACGACTCCGGGACAACCACCTACGAGCAGTACTTC. It translates to CASSYDSGTTTYEQYF.